Given below is one T cell receptor beta chain in context. The sample originates from a study of monozygotic twins with cystic fibrosis. The CDR3 spans 14 residues. Germline-derived CDR1 and CDR2 are PRHDT and FYEKMQ (reference sequence). V was shortened by 0 bases and J by 8 bases, with 10 bases between the two germline ends. The protocol was immunoSEQ multiplex PCR, while the TCRdb copy is restricted to in-frame clones and leaves out a portion. The table shows about 36,000 clones, with approximately 84% occurring only once. The chain combines TRBV13 with TRBJ2-2; unclear D gene. The TCR comes from a girl aged 2-9 years with cystic fibrosis. Input material: blood. CDR3 loop: CASSLGWRAGELFF. As DNA, the CDR3 is TGTGCCAGCAGCTTAGGGTGGAGAGCGGGGGAGCTGTTTTTT.